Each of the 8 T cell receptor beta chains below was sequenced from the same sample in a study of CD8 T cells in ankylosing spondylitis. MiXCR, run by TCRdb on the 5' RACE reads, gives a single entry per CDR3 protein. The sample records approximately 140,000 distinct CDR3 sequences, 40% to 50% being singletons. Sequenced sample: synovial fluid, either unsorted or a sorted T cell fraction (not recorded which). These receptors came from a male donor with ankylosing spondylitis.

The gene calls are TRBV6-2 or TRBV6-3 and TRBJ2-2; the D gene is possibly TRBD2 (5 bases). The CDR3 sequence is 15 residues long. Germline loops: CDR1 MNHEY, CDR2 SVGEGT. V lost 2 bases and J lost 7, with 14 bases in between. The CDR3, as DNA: TGTGCCAGCAGTTACATCGGACTTCGCTTCGGGGAGCTGTTTTTT. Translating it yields CASSYIGLRFGELFF.

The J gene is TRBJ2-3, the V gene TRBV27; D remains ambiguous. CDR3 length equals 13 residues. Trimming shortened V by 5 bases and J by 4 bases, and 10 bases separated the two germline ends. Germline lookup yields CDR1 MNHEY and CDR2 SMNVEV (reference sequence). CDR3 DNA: TGTGCCAGCAGTACAGACCCCTCAGATACGCAGTATTTT. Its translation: CASSTDPSDTQYF.

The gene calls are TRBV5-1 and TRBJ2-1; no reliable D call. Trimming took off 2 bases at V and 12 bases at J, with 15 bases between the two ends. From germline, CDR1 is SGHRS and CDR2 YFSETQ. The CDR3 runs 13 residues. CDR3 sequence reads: CASSFGPLIRQFF. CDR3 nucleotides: TGCGCCAGCAGCTTCGGACCGCTAATCAGGCAGTTCTTC.

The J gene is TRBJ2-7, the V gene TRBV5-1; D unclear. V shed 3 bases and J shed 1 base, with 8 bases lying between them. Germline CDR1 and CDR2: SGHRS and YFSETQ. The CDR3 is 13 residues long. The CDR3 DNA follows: TGCGCCAGCAGCTCCGGGTATTCCTACGAGCAGTACTTC. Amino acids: CASSSGYSYEQYF. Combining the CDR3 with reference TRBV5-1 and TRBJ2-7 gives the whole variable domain KAGVTQTPRYLIKTRGQQVTLSCSPISGHRSVSWYQQTPGQGLQFLFEYFSETQRNKGNFPGRFSGRQFSNSRSEMNVSTLELGDSALYLCASSSGYSYEQYFGPGTRLTVT.

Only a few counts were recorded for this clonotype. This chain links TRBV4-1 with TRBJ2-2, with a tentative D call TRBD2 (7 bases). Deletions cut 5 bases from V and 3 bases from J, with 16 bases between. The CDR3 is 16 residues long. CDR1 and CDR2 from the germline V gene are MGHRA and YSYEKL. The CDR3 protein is CASSSPRGADTGELFF. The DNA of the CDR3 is TGCGCCAGCAGCAGCCCACGGGGGGCGGACACCGGGGAGCTGTTTTTT.

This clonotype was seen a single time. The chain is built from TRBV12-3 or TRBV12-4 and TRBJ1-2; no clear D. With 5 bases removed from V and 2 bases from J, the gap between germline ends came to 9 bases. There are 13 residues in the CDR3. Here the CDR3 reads CASSGRMNYGYTF. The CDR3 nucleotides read TGTGCCAGCAGTGGACGGATGAACTATGGCTACACCTTC.

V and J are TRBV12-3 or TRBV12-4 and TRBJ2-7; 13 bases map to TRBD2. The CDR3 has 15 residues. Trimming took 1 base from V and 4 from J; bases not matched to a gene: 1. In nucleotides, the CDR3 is TGTGCCAGCAGTTTAGGGACTAGCGGGAGTTACGAGCAGTACTTC. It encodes CASSLGTSGSYEQYF.

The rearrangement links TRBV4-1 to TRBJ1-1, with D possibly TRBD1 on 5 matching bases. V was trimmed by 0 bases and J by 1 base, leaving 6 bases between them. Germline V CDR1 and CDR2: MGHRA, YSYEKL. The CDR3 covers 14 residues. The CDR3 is CASSQDRENTEAFF. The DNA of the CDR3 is TGCGCCAGCAGCCAAGACAGGGAGAACACTGAAGCTTTCTTT.